A selection of T cell receptor beta chains follows, all from one sample in a study of T-cell memory formation after mild COVID-19. Using its own MiXCR run on the 5' RACE reads, TCRdb lists one record per CDR3 protein. The data show approximately 150,000 distinct CDR3 sequences, 13% to 15% seen once. The sample was PBMCs or a T cell subset sorted from them (not recorded which). Receptor source: an adult woman who had mild COVID-19 (a few samples of this study predate the infection). Cell type and time point are not known. The CDR3 runs from the conserved cysteine through the conserved F or W. Each record gives: J gene, clone size, D gene, V gene, CDR3 length, CDR3 protein, CDR3 DNA. The D gene is left open where the match is weak. The listing skips clone size in some rows; elsewhere it reads once, few, many or a size class.

TRBJ1-5 | . | TRBD1 | TRBV7-6 | 19 | CASIHYRAPGQGVYQPQHF | TGTGCCAGCATCCATTATAGGGCCCCGGGACAGGGGGTCTATCAGCCCCAGCATTTT
TRBJ1-2 | . | TRBD1 | TRBV29-1 | 15 | CSVERQGPQPDGYTF | TGCAGCGTTGAACGACAGGGGCCCCAACCGGATGGCTACACCTTC
TRBJ2-1 | . | TRBD2 | TRBV7-3 | 15 | CASSLIAGDYNEQFF | TGTGCCAGCAGCCTCATAGCGGGGGACTACAATGAGCAGTTCTTC
TRBJ2-1 | few | . | TRBV7-9 | 16 | CASSPAQGSSYNEQFF | TGTGCCAGCAGCCCGGCCCAGGGGAGCTCCTACAATGAGCAGTTCTTC
TRBJ1-4 | . | . | TRBV5-1 | 15 | CASSLGPSTNEKLFF | TGCGCCAGCAGCTTGGGCCCATCAACTAATGAAAAACTGTTTTTT
TRBJ2-7 | . | . | TRBV27 | 17 | CASSLSSRRKSSYEQYF | TGTGCCAGCAGTTTATCGTCGAGACGGAAAAGCTCCTACGAGCAGTACTTC
TRBJ2-1 | few | . | TRBV4-3 | 16 | CASSRNPPTSSGEQFF | TGCGCCAGCAGCCGAAACCCCCCCACTAGCTCGGGTGAGCAGTTCTTC
TRBJ2-5 | few | . | TRBV18 | 16 | CASSPPVEGNQETQYF | TGTGCCAGCTCACCACCGGTCGAGGGGAACCAAGAGACCCAGTACTTC
TRBJ2-7 | . | TRBD1 | TRBV4-2 | 14 | CASSLSGQGYEQYF | TGTGCCAGCAGCCTCTCTGGACAGGGTTACGAGCAGTACTTC
TRBJ2-3 | few | . | TRBV12-3/TRBV12-4 | 14 | CASRTSEPTDTQYF | TGTGCCAGCAGGACGTCGGAGCCAACAGATACGCAGTATTTT
TRBJ2-1 | many | TRBD2 | TRBV7-2 | 22 | CASSLESLFGLAGGGSYNEQFF | TGTGCCAGCAGCCTAGAAAGCCTATTCGGACTAGCGGGAGGAGGCTCCTACAATGAGCAGTTCTTC
TRBJ1-2 | . | . | TRBV6-1 | 15 | CASSARGRGNYGYTF | TGTGCCAGCAGTGCTCGTGGGAGAGGGAACTATGGCTACACCTTC
TRBJ2-3 | few | . | TRBV6-1 | 13 | CASSEYWADTQYF | TGTGCCAGCAGTGAATATTGGGCAGATACGCAGTATTTT
TRBJ2-7 | . | . | TRBV12-3/TRBV12-4 | 14 | CASSSRGITYEQYF | TGTGCCAGCAGCTCCAGAGGGATCACCTACGAGCAGTACTTC
TRBJ1-2 | few | . | TRBV20-1 | 11 | CSAQPLGGYTF | TGCAGTGCTCAGCCCCTGGGCGGCTACACCTTC
TRBJ2-1 | . | . | TRBV5-1 | 15 | CASRQAQGTYNEQFF | TGCGCCAGCAGACAAGCCCAGGGGACCTACAATGAGCAGTTCTTC
TRBJ2-7 | few | TRBD2 | TRBV5-1 | 14 | CASTSGSFSYEQYF | TGCGCCAGCACTAGCGGGAGCTTCTCCTACGAGCAGTACTTC
TRBJ2-7 | . | TRBD1 | TRBV7-9 | 11 | CALGQGYEQYF | TGTGCCTTAGGACAGGGCTACGAGCAGTACTTC
TRBJ2-7 | . | . | TRBV10-3 | 14 | CAISETGSRYEQYF | TGTGCCATCAGTGAGACAGGGTCCAGGTACGAGCAGTACTTC
TRBJ1-6 | . | . | TRBV15 | 16 | CATSRDRRQEGSPLHF | TGTGCCACCAGCAGAGATCGGCGGCAGGAGGGTTCACCCCTCCACTTT
TRBJ2-3 | few | . | TRBV5-5 | 16 | CASSLAQGRSTDTQYF | TGTGCCAGCAGCTTGGCTCAGGGGAGGAGCACAGATACGCAGTATTTT
TRBJ1-5 | . | . | TRBV12-3/TRBV12-4 | 13 | CASSEGPNQPQHF | TGTGCCAGCAGTGAGGGTCCGAATCAGCCCCAGCATTTT